These 14 T cell receptor beta chains originate from one sample sequenced in a study of blood T cell repertoires in COVID-19. This table comes from immunoSEQ multiplex PCR, and its TCRdb copy is limited to in-frame clones, with some not included. This sample has over 14,000 clones, with 70% to 90% found just once. Sample: peripheral blood. These receptors all stem from a human donor in a cohort sampled during active COVID-19.

The rearrangement links TRBV5-6 to TRBJ1-1; D is possibly TRBD1 (5 bases). The CDR3 length is 15 residues. The ends were cut back, 2 bases at V and 2 bases at J, with 13 bases in the middle. Germline CDR1 SGHDT, CDR2 YYEEEE. The CDR3: CASSFVDRRNTEAFF. The DNA of the CDR3 is TGTGCCAGCAGCTTTGTAGACAGAAGAAACACTGAAGCTTTCTTT. Together with reference TRBV5-6 and TRBJ1-1, the CDR3 gives the full variable domain: DAGVTQSPTHLIKTRGQQVTLRCSPKSGHDTVSWYQQALGQGPQFIFQYYEEEERQRGNFPDRFSGHQFPNYSSELNVNALLLGDSALYLCASSFVDRRNTEAFFGQGTRLTVV.

This clone was seen a handful of times. The chain employs TRBV4-1 and TRBJ2-7; 9 bases are a match to TRBD2. This CDR3 spans 16 amino acids. CDR1 MGHRA and CDR2 YSYEKL come from the germline V gene. Trimming took 2 bases from V and 5 from J; bases not matched to a gene: 10. The CDR3 reads CASSQTGSGRFDEQYF. CDR3 sequence (DNA): TGCGCCAGCAGCCAAACCGGTAGCGGGAGATTCGACGAGCAGTACTTC.

CDR3 DNA: TGCGCCAGCAGTTCTCAGGGGAACACTGAAGCTTTCTTT. This codes for CASSSQGNTEAFF. The chain employs TRBV10-2 and TRBJ1-1, with D possibly TRBD1 on 5 matching bases. The CDR3 totals 13 residues. V was shortened by 5 bases and J by 1 base, with 8 bases between the two germline ends. Germline loops: CDR1 WSHSY, CDR2 SAAADI.

This clone has only one observation. The CDR3 DNA reads as TGTGCCAGCAGCTTGGAGTCTCAGGGAGGTGGCGAGACCCAGTACTTC. It yields the protein CASSLESQGGGETQYF. The chain uses TRBV5-4 and TRBJ2-5; a weak D match, TRBD2 (6 bases). Germline CDR1 reads SGHNT; CDR2 reads YYREEE (reference sequence). V was trimmed by 0 bases and J by 5 bases, leaving 17 bases between them. The CDR3 is 16 residues long.

The count of this clone is one. The chain combines TRBV11-3 with TRBJ2-5; D gene ambiguous. Trimming pared 1 base from V and 1 base from J, leaving 7 bases between. The length of the CDR3 is 14 residues. Germline V gene data show CDR1 as SGHNT and CDR2 as YENEEA. CDR3 DNA: TGTGCCAGCAGCTTAGCGGCAGGCCAAGAGACCCAGTACTTC. Translated: CASSLAAGQETQYF.

This clone was seen a handful of times. The CDR3 loop is CASSIRDYQPQHF. The CDR3 DNA reads TGTGCCAGCAGCATCAGGGATTATCAGCCCCAGCATTTT. This chain uses TRBV7-9 with TRBJ1-5; TRBD1 might be the D (5 bases). The CDR3 spans 13 residues. The ends were cut back, 5 bases at V and 5 bases at J, with 10 bases in the middle. Germline CDR1 reads SEHNR; CDR2 reads FQNEAQ (reference sequence).

The chain has TRBV4-2 and TRBJ2-1; TRBD2 matches 10 bases. The ends lost 0 bases at V and 4 bases at J; junction bases unmatched: 6. Germline loops: CDR1 LGHNA, CDR2 YNFKEQ. The length of the CDR3 is 17 residues. The CDR3 loop is CASSQEMASGSYNEQFF. In nucleotides, the CDR3 is TGTGCCAGCAGCCAAGAAATGGCTAGCGGGAGTTACAATGAGCAGTTCTTC.

The J gene is TRBJ2-7, the V gene TRBV3-1 (or the pseudogene TRBV3-2); D is uncertain. Germline CDR1 is LGHDT and CDR2 is YNNKEL (reference sequence). V dropped 1 base and J dropped 2 bases, with 9 bases sitting between them. This CDR3 is 14 amino acids long. CDR3 sequence (DNA): TGTGCCAGCAGCCAAGGGCACATAACCTACGAGCAGTACTTC. Protein sequence: CASSQGHITYEQYF.

This rearrangement joins TRBV14 to TRBJ2-1; 7 bases line up with TRBD2. The junction had 4 bases not matched to a gene; V was cut back by 5 bases and J by 6 bases. This CDR3 has 13 amino acids. Germline V CDR1 and CDR2: SGHDN, FVKESK. The CDR3 is CASSVLAVNEQFF. The DNA for the CDR3 is TGTGCCAGCAGCGTCCTAGCGGTCAATGAGCAGTTCTTC.

This rearrangement joins TRBV24-1 to TRBJ2-1; TRBD1 matches at 7 bases. This CDR3 is built from 13 residues. J was trimmed by 5 bases and V by 7 bases; bases with no gene match: 4. The V gene's germline CDR1 is KGHDR and CDR2 SFDVKD. The CDR3 loop reads CATRPGQNNEQFF. The CDR3, as DNA: TGTGCCACCAGGCCGGGACAGAACAATGAGCAGTTCTTC.

This clone was seen a single time. This chain uses TRBV25-1 with TRBJ1-5, with 7 bases matching TRBD1. Germline CDR1 is MGHDK and CDR2 is SYGVNS. Trimming cost V 3 bases and J 3 bases; bases outside gene matches: 11. The CDR3 length is 17 residues. The CDR3 nucleotides are TGTGCCAGCAGTGACGGGGTACCGGGACAGTTCAATCAGCCCCAGCATTTT. Encoded protein: CASSDGVPGQFNQPQHF.

The chain is built from TRBV7-2 and TRBJ2-6; maybe TRBD1 (6 bases). The CDR3 loop spans 17 amino acids. Germline V gives CDR1 SGHTA, CDR2 FQGNSA. The V end lost 4 bases, the J end lost 0 bases, and 13 bases lay between the germline ends. In nucleotides, the CDR3 is TGTGCCAGCAGCTCAGTGGGACAAAGCTCTGGGGCCAACGTCCTGACTTTC. It yields the protein CASSSVGQSSGANVLTF.

The chain recombines TRBV20-1 with TRBJ2-1; 12 nucleotides align to TRBD2. Germline V gene lookup returns CDR1 DFQATT and CDR2 SNEGSKA (reference sequence). The CDR3 spans 17 residues. The trim removed 3 bases at V and 3 bases at J, leaving 9 bases unmatched. CDR3 sequence reads: CSASGVGLAGHYNEQFF. Here the CDR3 DNA reads TGCAGTGCTAGTGGGGTCGGACTAGCGGGACACTACAATGAGCAGTTCTTC.

The V gene is TRBV19, the J gene TRBJ1-6; 8 bases agree with TRBD1. The length of the CDR3 is 15 residues. Germline V gene sequence: CDR1 LNHDA, CDR2 SQIVND (reference sequence). Trimming removed 3 bases from V and 5 bases from J; junction bases left unmatched: 3. CDR3 in amino acids: CASSIGDRHNSPLHF. CDR3 nucleotide sequence: TGTGCCAGTAGTATTGGGGACAGGCATAATTCACCCCTCCACTTT.